This T cell receptor beta chain emerged from a study of T cell changes during pregnancy in multiple sclerosis. Profiling relied on immunoSEQ multiplex PCR, and the TCRdb table lists in-frame clones only, not all of them. The top ten clones hold 1.4% of a sample with about 69,000 clones, approximately 91% of them seen once. After removal of 6 bases from V and 6 bases from J, the junction contained 6 bases not matched to a gene. Germline-derived CDR1 and CDR2 are ENHRY and SYGVKD. This CDR3 comprises 14 residues. The chain uses TRBV10-3 and TRBJ1-5, with TRBD1 matching 9 bases. The source of this sequence is a female donor with multiple sclerosis, enrolled in a pregnancy study. The sequencing here drew on peripheral blood, taken in the third trimester of pregnancy. The CDR3 nucleotides are TGTGCCATCAGGGGACAGGGAGCAGCTCAGCCCCAGCATTTT. It codes for CAIRGQGAAQPQHF.